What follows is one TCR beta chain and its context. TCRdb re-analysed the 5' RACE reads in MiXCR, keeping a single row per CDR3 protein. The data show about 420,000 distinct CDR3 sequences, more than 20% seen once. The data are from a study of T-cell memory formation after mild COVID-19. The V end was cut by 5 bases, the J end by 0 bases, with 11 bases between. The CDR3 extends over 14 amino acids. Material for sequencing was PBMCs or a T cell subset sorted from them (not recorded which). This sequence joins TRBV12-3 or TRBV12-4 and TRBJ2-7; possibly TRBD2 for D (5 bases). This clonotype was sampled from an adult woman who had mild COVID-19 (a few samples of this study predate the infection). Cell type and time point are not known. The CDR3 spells CASSPDWSSYEQYF. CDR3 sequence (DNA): TGTGCCAGCAGTCCGGACTGGAGCTCCTACGAGCAGTACTTC.